The 12 T cell receptor beta chains below all came from one sample that was sequenced in a study of blood T cell repertoires in COVID-19. Sequenced by immunoSEQ multiplex PCR; TCRdb stores in-frame clones only, minus some. This sample has around 450,000 clones; about 89% occur once, and the top ten carry approximately 4.5%. The specimen was peripheral blood. The receptors derive from a woman aged 30 to 39 with acute or convalescent COVID-19.

About this clone itself: In the same sample, other DNA sequences code for this CDR3. V usage is TRBV20-1 and J usage is TRBJ2-5; no clear D. This CDR3 is built from 10 residues. V dropped 4 bases and J dropped 5 bases, with 5 bases sitting between them. Germline V gives CDR1 DFQATT, CDR2 SNEGSKA (reference sequence). DNA for the CDR3: TGCAGTGCTACTAGGGAGACCCAGTACTTC. This encodes CSATRETQYF.

The chain joins TRBV6-5 to TRBJ1-2; 8 bases fit TRBD1. The CDR3 contains 14 residues. From germline, CDR1 is MNHEY and CDR2 SVGAGI. The V segment lost 6 bases and the J segment 4 bases; nucleotides outside the gene matches: 7. CDR3 amino acids: CASRRQGSSYGYTF. The CDR3 DNA reads as TGTGCCAGCAGAAGACAGGGGAGTAGCTATGGCTACACCTTC.

The chain is built from TRBV27 and TRBJ2-7, with D possibly TRBD1 on 6 matching bases. The CDR3 sequence is 15 residues long. Germline CDR1 and CDR2: MNHEY and SMNVEV (reference sequence). V lost 3 bases and J lost 3, with 15 bases in between. The CDR3 coding sequence is TGTGCCAGCAGTTTCAACAGGGCTTCTCTCTACGAGCAGTACTTC. Translation gives CASSFNRASLYEQYF.

The chain recombines TRBV9 with TRBJ2-3; 11 nucleotides match TRBD1. This CDR3 is built from 16 residues. In germline, CDR1 is SGDLS, CDR2 YYNGEE. V was clipped by 0 bases and J by 1 base; unmatched bases: 1. The CDR3 loop reads CASSVAGQGGTDTQYF. In DNA, the CDR3 is TGTGCCAGCAGCGTAGCGGGACAGGGGGGCACAGATACGCAGTATTTT.

The V gene is TRBV28, the J gene TRBJ2-1; TRBD1 aligns across 11 bases. The CDR3 extends over 15 amino acids. Losses at the gene ends were 6 bases for V and 9 bases for J; bases not matched to a gene: 10. The germline V gene encodes CDR1 MDHEN and CDR2 SYDVKM. The CDR3 here is CASRSQGQGAVEQFF. The CDR3 DNA sequence: TGTGCCAGCAGATCTCAAGGACAGGGGGCAGTTGAGCAGTTCTTC.

The rearrangement links TRBV7-9 to TRBJ2-5, with D maybe TRBD1 (5 bases). This CDR3 contains 19 residues. V lost 6 bases and J 2 bases, leaving 28 bases between the germline ends. Germline CDR1 and CDR2: SEHNR and FQNEAQ (reference sequence). CDR3 protein: CASSRTTTTGLGLQETQYF. CDR3 DNA: TGTGCCAGCAGTCGTACCACCACTACAGGTTTGGGGCTACAAGAGACCCAGTACTTC.

This chain connects TRBV3-1 (or the pseudogene TRBV3-2) to TRBJ1-6; D is uncertain. The CDR3 consists of 14 residues. Trimming stripped 1 base from V and 8 bases from J, with 9 bases between. The germline CDR1 and CDR2 sequences are LGHDT and YNNKEL (reference sequence). Written as DNA, the CDR3 is TGTGCCAGCAGCCAAGCGAGTTCGGATTCACCCCTCCACTTT. Residues: CASSQASSDSPLHF.

The chain uses TRBV7-9 and TRBJ2-2, with 7 bases lining up with TRBD2. The V and J ends lost 6 bases and 5 bases, in that order; junction bases with no gene match: 3. CDR3 size: 13 residues. Germline V gives CDR1 SEHNR, CDR2 FQNEAQ (reference sequence). CDR3 in amino acids: CASRGGGTGELFF. CDR3 sequence (DNA): TGTGCCAGCAGAGGCGGGGGTACCGGGGAGCTGTTTTTT. Variable domain in full (rest from reference TRBV7-9 and TRBJ2-2): DTGVSQNPRHKITKRGQNVTFRCDPISEHNRLYWYRQTLGQGPEFLTYFQNEAQLEKSRLLSDRFSAERPKGSFSTLEIQRTEQGDSAMYLCASRGGGTGELFFGEGSRLTVL.

This rearrangement joins TRBV30 to TRBJ2-7; the match to TRBD2 covers 13 bases. Germline CDR1 and CDR2: GTSNPN and SVGIG (reference sequence). V lost 2 bases and J lost 4; bases outside the gene matches: 8. The CDR3 totals 16 residues. CDR3 bases: TGTGCCTGGAGTATTACCCGGACTAGCGGGGGTTACGAGCAGTACTTC. It translates to CAWSITRTSGGYEQYF. Supplemented by reference TRBV30 and TRBJ2-7, the full variable domain reads SQTIHQWPATLVQPVGSPLSLECTVEGTSNPNLYWYRQAAGRGLQLLFYSVGIGQISSEVPQNLSASRPQDRQFILSSKKLLLSDSGFYLCAWSITRTSGGYEQYFGPGTRLTVT.

The rearrangement joins TRBV19 to TRBJ2-1; 9 bases agree with TRBD2. J was trimmed by 4 bases and V by 4 bases; bases with no gene match: 8. The CDR3 contains 16 residues. Germline CDR1 LNHDA, CDR2 SQIVND (reference sequence). The CDR3 protein is CASSRAGGKGYNEQFF. CDR3 sequence (DNA): TGTGCCAGTAGTAGGGCGGGGGGGAAAGGATACAATGAGCAGTTCTTC.

As regards this clone: The same CDR3 can be traced to other DNA sequences in this sample. The chain combines TRBV5-1 with TRBJ1-5; tentative D call: TRBD1 (5 bases). Germline CDR1 is SGHRS and CDR2 is YFSETQ. Trimming left V 2 bases short and J 2 bases short, with 8 bases between. The CDR3 runs to 14 residues. The CDR3 DNA follows: TGCGCCAGCAGCTTCCAGGGCGGCAATCAGCCCCAGCATTTT. Translated, it gives CASSFQGGNQPQHF.

This rearrangement joins TRBV28 to TRBJ1-1; D may be TRBD1 (5 bases). V was clipped by 6 bases and J by 11 bases, with 19 bases between them. Germline V lookup: CDR1 MDHEN, CDR2 SYDVKM. The CDR3 spans 13 residues. The CDR3 here is CASRPDRGLYAFF. The CDR3 nucleotides are TGTGCCAGCAGACCCGACAGAGGATTGTACGCTTTCTTT. Drawing the rest from reference TRBV28 and TRBJ1-1, the complete variable domain is DVKVTQSSRYLVKRTGEKVFLECVQDMDHENMFWYRQDPGLGLRLIYFSYDVKMKEKGDIPEGYSVSREKKERFSLILESASTNQTSMYLCASRPDRGLYAFFGQGTRLTVV.